The clone carrying this TCR beta chain came up many times. Its antigen remains unidentified. Each CDR3 protein is one row after TCRdb ran MiXCR on the RT-PCR reads. The sample has 590,000 or so distinct CDR3 sequences; around 15% are singletons. This sample was included in a study of response to subunit inactivated influenza vaccine. Study-wide results and caveats: Authors suggested each seasonal flu vaccination may recruit only limited numbers of new T cells.

Germline CDR1 reads SEHNR; CDR2 reads FQNEAQ (reference sequence). V dropped 5 bases and J dropped 0; count of bases not matched to a gene: 6. This CDR3 comprises 17 residues. Here the sequenced sample was PBMCs from blood, taken less than 15 days before vaccination. The receptor was derived from a man between 45 and 60 years old who received an inactivated influenza vaccine. The V call is TRBV7-9, the J call TRBJ2-7; 14 nucleotides align to TRBD2. The CDR3 DNA is TGTGCCAGCAGCCCCGGGACTAGCGGGGGCTACTCCTACGAGCAGTACTTC. Amino acids: CASSPGTSGGYSYEQYF.